The T cell receptor beta chain under discussion was sequenced for a study of T cell responses to AZD1222 COVID-19 vaccine. Here immunoSEQ multiplex PCR was the method, and the copy in TCRdb shows in-frame clones only, minus some. The table has approximately 190,000 clones, approximately 92% seen once; the top ten hold roughly 1.3%. To note about this clone: Its antigen is not known.

The germline CDR1 and CDR2 sequences are SQVTM and ANQGSEA. The CDR3 spans 16 residues. V was pared by 2 bases and J by 0 bases, with 5 bases of the junction left unmatched. Study-wide findings and caveats: Only a handful of individuals given AZD1222 were seropositive at baseline. Repertoire samples came only from after the peak T cell response.

This material consisted of peripheral blood, taken on day 0 of AZD1222 vaccination. The sequence was obtained from an adult in good health. This chain links TRBV29-1 with TRBJ1-3, with 9 bases identical to TRBD1. The CDR3 DNA follows: TGCAGCGTTGAATTGGGGACAGGGAGCTCTGGAAACACCATATATTTT. It encodes CSVELGTGSSGNTIYF. The full variable domain, its missing parts supplied by reference TRBV29-1 and TRBJ1-3, is SAVISQKPSRDICQRGTSLTIQCQVDSQVTMMFWYRQQPGQSLTLIATANQGSEATYESGFVIDKFPISRPNLTFSTLTVSNMSPEDSSIYLCSVELGTGSSGNTIYFGEGSWLTVV.